The T cell receptor (beta chain) under discussion was sequenced for a study of shared clonotypes between healthy human individuals. This clone has only one observation. Sequenced by immunoSEQ multiplex PCR; TCRdb stores in-frame clones only, minus some. Among some 2 million clones, about 95% were seen once, and the ten largest hold around 1.1%. CD45RO-negative CD8 cells positively selected for CCR7 made up the naive population, which excluded terminally differentiated effector memory CD45RA+ cells. Material: naive CD8+ T cells sorted from blood. The TCR sequence derives from a man between 18 and 35 years old in good health.

The CDR3 loop is CASKAQESTDTQYF. The CDR3 DNA is TGTGCCAGCAAAGCACAGGAGAGCACAGATACGCAGTATTTT. This chain connects TRBV27 to TRBJ2-3; D is possibly TRBD1 (5 bases). The germline gives CDR1 MNHEY, CDR2 SMNVEV (reference sequence). V was pared by 7 bases and J by 0 bases, with 11 bases between. This CDR3 has 14 amino acids.